The 10 T cell receptor beta chains below all came from one sample that was sequenced in a study of blood T cell repertoires in COVID-19. The assay was immunoSEQ multiplex PCR, and TCRdb's table has in-frame clones only and misses some. Of approximately 36,000 clones in the sample, just under 85% were seen once. Sequences were obtained from peripheral blood. These receptors were obtained from a man aged 50-60 years with active COVID-19.

The CDR3 sequence is CASSRKLEFNEQFF. The CDR3 region has the DNA TGCGCCAGCAGCCGCAAACTAGAGTTCAATGAGCAGTTCTTC. The chain combines TRBV4-1 with TRBJ2-1; tentative D call: TRBD2 (5 bases). The germline V gene encodes CDR1 MGHRA and CDR2 YSYEKL. The CDR3 totals 14 residues. V was cut by 4 bases and J by 6 bases, with 13 bases left in between.

The chain employs TRBV28 and TRBJ1-6; no firm D call. Germline lookup yields CDR1 MDHEN and CDR2 SYDVKM. CDR3 length: 14 residues. V was clipped by 2 bases and J by 11 bases, with 13 bases between them. This CDR3 is CASSLPGGSTPLHF. The DNA for the CDR3 is TGTGCCAGCAGTTTACCGGGTGGTTCGACACCCCTCCACTTT. Variable domain in full (rest from reference TRBV28 and TRBJ1-6): DVKVTQSSRYLVKRTGEKVFLECVQDMDHENMFWYRQDPGLGLRLIYFSYDVKMKEKGDIPEGYSVSREKKERFSLILESASTNQTSMYLCASSLPGGSTPLHFGNGTRLTVT.

Within the sample, this clone is medium-sized. V usage is TRBV14 and J usage is TRBJ2-3; TRBD2 is a possible D gene (5 bases). V lost 0 bases, J lost 2 bases, and 15 bases lay in between. CDR1 and CDR2 from the germline V gene are SGHDN and FVKESK. This CDR3 is 17 amino acids long. CDR3 sequence: CASSQDLEAIATDTQYF. The DNA for the CDR3 is TGTGCCAGCAGCCAAGATTTGGAGGCTATCGCCACAGATACGCAGTATTTT.

The chain employs TRBV11-3 and TRBJ2-1; 9 bases are shared with TRBD1. The germline V gene has CDR1 SGHNT and CDR2 YENEEA. The CDR3 totals 14 residues. After removal of 5 bases from V and 7 bases from J, the junction contained 6 bases not matched to a gene. CDR3 residues: CASSIRQGGNEQFF. The CDR3 coding sequence is TGTGCCAGCAGCATTAGACAGGGGGGGAATGAGCAGTTCTTC.

The genes are TRBV12-5 and TRBJ2-2; the D gene is possibly TRBD2 (5 bases). The CDR3 is 16 residues long. Germline V CDR1 and CDR2: LGHNT, FRNRAP. With 4 bases removed from V and 6 bases from J, the gap between germline ends came to 18 bases. The CDR3, as DNA: TGTGCTAGTGGTTCAACCCTACTAGATGTGGCCGGGGAGCTGTTTTTT. This gives the protein CASGSTLLDVAGELFF. The whole variable domain, filled in from reference TRBV12-5 and TRBJ2-2, reads DARVTQTPRHKVTEMGQEVTMRCQPILGHNTVFWYRQTMMQGLELLAYFRNRAPLDDSGMPKDRFSAEMPDATLATLKIQPSEPRDSAVYFCASGSTLLDVAGELFFGEGSRLTVL.

The chain carries TRBV4-2 and TRBJ1-2, with a tentative D call TRBD1 (6 bases). The germline gives CDR1 LGHNA, CDR2 YNFKEQ. CDR3 length equals 17 residues. V was pared by 1 base and J by 5 bases, with 20 bases between. The CDR3 sequence is CASSQGAGGATGYGYTF. The CDR3 DNA follows: TGTGCCAGCAGCCAAGGAGCGGGAGGGGCAACAGGGTATGGCTACACCTTC.

CDR3 nucleotides: TGTGCCAGCAGCCGCAGACGCGGCGTACACGAGCAAAACCAAGAGACCCAGTACTTC. Protein sequence: CASSRRRGVHEQNQETQYF. The chain employs TRBV7-9 and TRBJ2-5; D gene unclear. The length of the CDR3 is 19 residues. CDR1 SEHNR and CDR2 FQNEAQ come from the germline V gene (reference sequence). V lost 5 bases to trimming and J lost 0 bases, with 25 bases between them.

The CDR3 sequence: CASRPPFILSDRKYNEQFF. DNA of the CDR3: TGTGCCAGCAGACCTCCGTTTATCCTATCGGACAGAAAGTACAATGAGCAGTTCTTC. This chain connects TRBV28 to TRBJ2-1, with D possibly matching TRBD1 (6 bases). V dropped 6 bases and J dropped 4 bases, with 28 bases sitting between them. The CDR3 loop spans 19 amino acids. Germline CDR1 reads MDHEN; CDR2 reads SYDVKM.

The rearrangement joins TRBV5-8 to TRBJ1-5; 7 bases are a match to TRBD1. V shed 0 bases and J 0 bases; nucleotides not matched to a gene: 3. The CDR3 is 16 residues long. Germline-derived CDR1 and CDR2 are SGHTS and YDEGEE. For the CDR3, the DNA is TGTGCCAGCAGCTTGGGGACAGGTTATAGCAATCAGCCCCAGCATTTT. It codes for CASSLGTGYSNQPQHF.

This clone appeared a single time. This CDR3 is CASSPPRRVTWTGTIYF. DNA of the CDR3: TGTGCCAGCAGCCCCCCCCGGCGGGTTACCTGGACTGGCACCATATATTTT. The V and J genes are TRBV21-1 and TRBJ1-3. TRBV21-1 corresponds to a pseudogene. CDR3 length: 17 residues.